Included here is one T cell receptor (beta chain) sequence, with context. Its specific antigen is unknown. It has no much larger one-base neighbor in the sample; base qualities were not kept. The sample has other DNA sequences that encode this CDR3 too. The immunoSEQ Assay, a bias-controlled multiplex PCR, was used to amplify TCRbeta CDR3 regions from genomic DNA. Per the authors' processing: The number of nucleated cells in each sample was estimated from the amplification of reference gene primers within the assay. Sequence reads were collapsed and filtered to measure the absolute abundance of every unique TCRbeta CDR3 rearrangement. Productive Simpson clonality was computed per sample as the square root of Simpson's diversity index over productive rearrangements. This is the immuneACCESS table as TCRdb keeps it, with only in-frame sequences that have V and J called. A part of the clones is gone; compared with another copy, unresolved V genes explain less than half, and the rest is unexplained. V, J and clone size are taken as reported in that table, and D and trimming were inferred from the DNA itself. This sample gives tens of thousands of clones in total; roughly 89% of them show up just once. Of the sample, roughly 13% falls within the top ten clones.

This sample is drawn from a study of blood T cell repertoires in COVID-19 (dated by TCRdb to the early 2020s). Background on the whole study: Collaborator samples came from the United States, Italy and Spain and covered acute and convalescent phases of COVID-19. Samples came from the ongoing ImmuneRACE study (first 160 participants) plus 1,254 subjects from 6 global collaborators. HLA class I and class II types, where available, came from metadata supplied by the sample provider rather than from assay-based typing. The prospective study material was composed of cDNA or gDNA derived from T cells, B-cell-depleted T cells, or PBMCs. Deeply sampled blood TCRbeta repertoires from subjects exposed to, actively infected with, or recovered from COVID-19 were included in the dataset. The repertoires were released in a freely available public database meant as a resource for research on the immune response to SARS-CoV-2. The sample metadata nearly always contained a de-identified subject ID, COVID-19 status, age in years and sex.

Collaborating institutions collected whole blood in K2EDTA tubes following their own protocols. Collaborator samples were shipped for TCRbeta analysis as frozen whole blood, isolated PBMCs, or DNA extracted from either sample type. What the authors observed across the whole study: The amount of clinical and demographic metadata varied by source and participant and was provided uncurated.

Material: peripheral blood. The clonotype originates from a man between 65 and 80 years old with active or convalescent COVID-19.

The nucleotide sequence reads TGTGCCAGCAGCTTTGACAGTAGCAATCAGCCCCAGCATTTT. It specifies CASSFDSSNQPQHF. The rearrangement joined TRBV7-2 to TRBJ1-5, with a tentative D gene TRBD1 over 5 matching bases. Counted from cysteine to phenylalanine, this CDR3 has 14 amino acids. The only DNA kept is the CDR3, 42 bases in frame from the first base. Sequences SGHTA (CDR1) and FQGNSA (CDR2) are obtained from the germline V gene. The V and J ends are trimmed by 3 bases and 0 bases, leaving 6 bases between them.